A selection of T cell receptor beta chains follows, all from one sample in a study of T cell repertoires in cytomegalovirus infection. Via MiXCR, TCRdb re-called the reads, giving one row per CDR3 protein. The sample records more than 650,000 distinct CDR3 sequences, 35% being singletons. Material for sequencing was PBMCs. Receptor source: a human donor in good health (CMV status not recorded). Some clones in this sample may be carry-over from other donors' samples. Each CDR3 is given with its conserved first and last residue. A D gene is named only where the DNA matches it firmly. Rows may omit the clone size; those that give it use once, few, many or a size class.

j_call: TRBJ2-7; v_call: TRBV10-3; clone_size: few; d_call: TRBD1; cdr3_nt: TGTGCCATCAGTGAGCCAACACAGGGGGCAACCGGGGCCGAGCAGTACTTC; cdr3_aa: CAISEPTQGATGAEQYF
j_call: TRBJ2-2; v_call: TRBV6-5; clone_size: .; d_call: .; cdr3_nt: TGTGCCAGCACCCAGGGAAGGAACACCGGGGAGCTGTTTTTT; cdr3_aa: CASTQGRNTGELFF
j_call: TRBJ2-4; v_call: TRBV5-4; clone_size: few; d_call: TRBD1; cdr3_nt: TGTGCCAGCAGCACCGGACAGGGGAGAACGCAGTACTTC; cdr3_aa: CASSTGQGRTQYF
j_call: TRBJ1-5; v_call: TRBV24-1; clone_size: many; d_call: .; cdr3_nt: TGTGCCACCAGTGAGGGCCCGGGTGGGGCCCATCAAGAGCCCCAGCATTTT; cdr3_aa: CATSEGPGGAHQEPQHF
j_call: TRBJ2-1; v_call: TRBV9; clone_size: .; d_call: TRBD2; cdr3_nt: TGTGCCAGCAGCGTAGGCATCCGCGGGGGTTCATCCAATGAGCAGTTCTTC; cdr3_aa: CASSVGIRGGSSNEQFF
j_call: TRBJ1-2; v_call: TRBV7-6; clone_size: .; d_call: TRBD1; cdr3_nt: TGTGCCAGCAGCTCACCCGGGACAGGGATCTATGGCTACACCTTC; cdr3_aa: CASSSPGTGIYGYTF
j_call: TRBJ1-6; v_call: TRBV6-5; clone_size: few; d_call: .; cdr3_nt: TGTGCCAGCAGTCGCGCCGGGACCTCGACCCGCTCCTATAATTCACCCCTCCACTTT; cdr3_aa: CASSRAGTSTRSYNSPLHF
j_call: TRBJ2-7; v_call: TRBV28; clone_size: .; d_call: .; cdr3_nt: TGTGCCAGCAGCAAGTCCGGGGCTAGCTCCCACGAGCAGTACTTC; cdr3_aa: CASSKSGASSHEQYF
j_call: TRBJ1-2; v_call: TRBV28; clone_size: .; d_call: TRBD1; cdr3_nt: TGTGCCAGCAGTCCGACCTCTACCGGGACAGTCTATGGCTACACCTTC; cdr3_aa: CASSPTSTGTVYGYTF
j_call: TRBJ1-2; v_call: TRBV6-6; clone_size: .; d_call: .; cdr3_nt: TGTGCCAGCAGGGACCTGGGAGGGCACACCTTC; cdr3_aa: CASRDLGGHTF
j_call: TRBJ1-4; v_call: TRBV7-9; clone_size: few; d_call: .; cdr3_nt: TGTGCCAGCACCGCGTCGGGGGCCGGTGAAAAACTGTTTTTT; cdr3_aa: CASTASGAGEKLFF
j_call: TRBJ2-7; v_call: TRBV6-1; clone_size: few; d_call: .; cdr3_nt: TGTGCCAGCAGTGGAGACACCGACAGGTCCGAGCAGTACTTC; cdr3_aa: CASSGDTDRSEQYF
j_call: TRBJ2-5; v_call: TRBV7-9; clone_size: .; d_call: TRBD1; cdr3_nt: TGTGCCGGAGGACAGGGAGAGACCCAGTACTTC; cdr3_aa: CAGGQGETQYF
j_call: TRBJ1-4; v_call: TRBV29-1; clone_size: .; d_call: .; cdr3_nt: TGCAGCGTTGTACAGGACGCAACTAATGAAAAACTGTTTTTT; cdr3_aa: CSVVQDATNEKLFF
j_call: TRBJ1-5; v_call: TRBV2; clone_size: .; d_call: .; cdr3_nt: TGTGCCAGCATACCGTCGCGGGGATCCGATCAGCCCCAGCATTTT; cdr3_aa: CASIPSRGSDQPQHF
j_call: TRBJ2-3; v_call: TRBV27; clone_size: .; d_call: .; cdr3_nt: TGTGCCAGCAGTCCGTCGACAGGCGAGTTCACAGATACGCAGTATTTT; cdr3_aa: CASSPSTGEFTDTQYF
j_call: TRBJ2-6; v_call: TRBV12-3/TRBV12-4; clone_size: .; d_call: TRBD2; cdr3_nt: TGTGCCAGCAGTTTGCGGACTAGCGAAGGCCTGGGAGGAGGGGCCAACGTCCTGACTTTC; cdr3_aa: CASSLRTSEGLGGGANVLTF
j_call: TRBJ2-7; v_call: TRBV20-1; clone_size: .; d_call: .; cdr3_nt: TGCAGTGCTAGTATGCTGTCCTTAGGTGTGGACGAGCAGTACTTC; cdr3_aa: CSASMLSLGVDEQYF
j_call: TRBJ2-1; v_call: TRBV11-3; clone_size: .; d_call: TRBD2; cdr3_nt: TGTGCCAGCAGCTTAGAAGCGGGAGGTTCAAATGAGCAGTTATTC; cdr3_aa: CASSLEAGGSNEQLF
j_call: TRBJ2-7; v_call: TRBV6-2/TRBV6-3; clone_size: .; d_call: .; cdr3_nt: TGTGCCAGCAGTTCGCCCTCCTTGGGCGGGAAAGTTTACGAGCAGTACTTC; cdr3_aa: CASSSPSLGGKVYEQYF
j_call: TRBJ2-1; v_call: TRBV6-1; clone_size: .; d_call: TRBD2; cdr3_nt: TGTGCCTATGGGGGGGGACCTAGCTCCTACAATGAGCAGTTCTTC; cdr3_aa: CAYGGGPSSYNEQFF
j_call: TRBJ1-2; v_call: TRBV12-3/TRBV12-4; clone_size: .; d_call: TRBD1; cdr3_nt: TGTGCCCACGACCACGGGACAGCCTATGGCTACACCTTC; cdr3_aa: CAHDHGTAYGYTF
j_call: TRBJ2-5; v_call: TRBV7-2; clone_size: few; d_call: .; cdr3_nt: TGTGCCAGCAGCTTCCCTCCTGAGGCCCAGTACTTC; cdr3_aa: CASSFPPEAQYF
j_call: TRBJ2-3; v_call: TRBV4-1; clone_size: .; d_call: .; cdr3_nt: TGCGCCAGCAGCCAAGAACCTGGGGCGGGGCGTCGCACAGATACGCAGTATTTT; cdr3_aa: CASSQEPGAGRRTDTQYF
j_call: TRBJ1-5; v_call: TRBV19; clone_size: .; d_call: TRBD1; cdr3_nt: TGTGCCAGTAGTATAGGTAGGGGGCTCAGCAATCAGCCCCAGCATTTT; cdr3_aa: CASSIGRGLSNQPQHF
j_call: TRBJ2-1; v_call: TRBV24-1; clone_size: many; d_call: .; cdr3_nt: TGTGCCACCAGTGGGATCGGGGGTGCTACCTTCAATGAGCAGTTCTTC; cdr3_aa: CATSGIGGATFNEQFF
j_call: TRBJ1-2; v_call: TRBV7-2; clone_size: many; d_call: .; cdr3_nt: TGTGCCAGCAGCTTAGAACGAGACACCGTCTATGGCTACACCTTC; cdr3_aa: CASSLERDTVYGYTF
j_call: TRBJ1-2; v_call: TRBV4-1; clone_size: few; d_call: .; cdr3_nt: TGCGCCAGCAGCCAAGCTCCCGACCGTGGCTACACCTTC; cdr3_aa: CASSQAPDRGYTF
j_call: TRBJ2-1; v_call: TRBV19; clone_size: many; d_call: .; cdr3_nt: TGTGCCAGTACCCTAGGACAGAACTCCTACAATGAGCAGTTCTTC; cdr3_aa: CASTLGQNSYNEQFF
j_call: TRBJ1-1; v_call: TRBV6-5; clone_size: .; d_call: .; cdr3_nt: TGTGCCAGCAGCAACCTCGGACGGGAGGGGAGAACTTTCTTT; cdr3_aa: CASSNLGREGRTFF
j_call: TRBJ1-2; v_call: TRBV11-1; clone_size: .; d_call: .; cdr3_nt: TGTGCCAGCAGCTTACTTGGAGAGGACTATGGCTACACCTTC; cdr3_aa: CASSLLGEDYGYTF
j_call: TRBJ2-1; v_call: TRBV28; clone_size: .; d_call: .; cdr3_nt: TGTGCCAGCAGTTCGACCCTCCAGGGCGATGAGCAGTTCTTC; cdr3_aa: CASSSTLQGDEQFF
j_call: TRBJ1-1; v_call: TRBV20-1; clone_size: few; d_call: .; cdr3_nt: TGCAGTGCTAAACAACTACAGGGCGGACTACCTGAAGCTTTCTTT; cdr3_aa: CSAKQLQGGLPEAFF
j_call: TRBJ1-2; v_call: TRBV12-3/TRBV12-4; clone_size: many; d_call: .; cdr3_nt: TGTGCCAGCAGTTTTGGGGACTATGGCTACACCTTC; cdr3_aa: CASSFGDYGYTF
j_call: TRBJ2-1; v_call: TRBV28; clone_size: .; d_call: .; cdr3_nt: TGTGCCAGCAGTTTCGTGTACAGAAACAATGAGCAGTTCTTC; cdr3_aa: CASSFVYRNNEQFF
j_call: TRBJ2-4; v_call: TRBV12-3/TRBV12-4; clone_size: .; d_call: .; cdr3_nt: TGTGCCAGCAGTTTTCATTTGGGGCAGGGTAACATTCAGCACTTC; cdr3_aa: CASSFHLGQGNIQHF
j_call: TRBJ1-1; v_call: TRBV7-2; clone_size: many; d_call: TRBD1; cdr3_nt: TGTGCCAGCAGCAAACGTTCCGGGACAGCCAGGGGAAGAGACACTGAAGCTTTCTTT; cdr3_aa: CASSKRSGTARGRDTEAFF
j_call: TRBJ1-6; v_call: TRBV12-3/TRBV12-4; clone_size: few; d_call: TRBD1; cdr3_nt: TGTGCCAGCAGCCTGGGACAGGGGAGCTCACCCCTCCACTTT; cdr3_aa: CASSLGQGSSPLHF
j_call: TRBJ1-6; v_call: TRBV11-2; clone_size: .; d_call: .; cdr3_nt: TGTGCCAGCAGCCCCCCCGATAATTCACCCCTCCACTTT; cdr3_aa: CASSPPDNSPLHF
j_call: TRBJ1-1; v_call: TRBV7-8; clone_size: many; d_call: TRBD1; cdr3_nt: TGTGCCAGCAGCATGGGACAGTCGAACACTGAAGCTTTCTTT; cdr3_aa: CASSMGQSNTEAFF
j_call: TRBJ2-1; v_call: TRBV7-9; clone_size: few; d_call: .; cdr3_nt: TGTGCCAGCAGCTCTTTAACTAGTTATTTGGGCAATGAGCAGTTCTTC; cdr3_aa: CASSSLTSYLGNEQFF
j_call: TRBJ2-5; v_call: TRBV7-9; clone_size: few; d_call: TRBD2; cdr3_nt: TGTGCCAGCAGCTTGTTTCAGAATAGCGGGAGTGACCCATCCAGCGAGACCCAGTACTTC; cdr3_aa: CASSLFQNSGSDPSSETQYF
j_call: TRBJ2-2; v_call: TRBV7-2; clone_size: few; d_call: .; cdr3_nt: TGTGCCAGCAGCTTGGACACTGCGAACACCGGGGAGCTGTTTTTT; cdr3_aa: CASSLDTANTGELFF
j_call: TRBJ2-3; v_call: TRBV4-1; clone_size: few; d_call: .; cdr3_nt: TGCGCCAGCAGCCAAGATGATCAGATACCTAGCACAGATACGCAGTATTTT; cdr3_aa: CASSQDDQIPSTDTQYF
j_call: TRBJ2-1; v_call: TRBV29-1; clone_size: .; d_call: TRBD2; cdr3_nt: TGCAGCGTTGTCTCTGAGGGCGGGGGGTTTTCCTACAATGGGCAGTTCTTC; cdr3_aa: CSVVSEGGGFSYNGQFF
j_call: TRBJ1-3; v_call: TRBV3-1; clone_size: few; d_call: .; cdr3_nt: TGTGCCAGCAGATCTGGAGGAGCTGGAAACACCATATATTTT; cdr3_aa: CASRSGGAGNTIYF
j_call: TRBJ2-7; v_call: TRBV6-1; clone_size: many; d_call: TRBD1; cdr3_nt: TGTGCCGGAGGACAGGGCTGGTACGAGCAGTACTTC; cdr3_aa: CAGGQGWYEQYF
j_call: TRBJ1-5; v_call: TRBV28; clone_size: few; d_call: TRBD1; cdr3_nt: TGTGCCAGCAGCCCGGAACAGGGGGTTGCGGGTCAGCCCCAGCATTTT; cdr3_aa: CASSPEQGVAGQPQHF
j_call: TRBJ1-5; v_call: TRBV28; clone_size: few; d_call: .; cdr3_nt: TGTGCCAGCAAAGGGGAACCCGGGCGGCCCCAGCATTTT; cdr3_aa: CASKGEPGRPQHF
j_call: TRBJ2-7; v_call: TRBV7-2; clone_size: many; d_call: TRBD2; cdr3_nt: TGTGCCAGCAGCTTAGCAATTAGCGGGAGTTACGAGCAGTACTTC; cdr3_aa: CASSLAISGSYEQYF
j_call: TRBJ1-2; v_call: TRBV7-2; clone_size: few; d_call: .; cdr3_nt: TGTGCCAGCAGTTTGGGGGGCCCGGATCGAAATGGCTACACCTTC; cdr3_aa: CASSLGGPDRNGYTF
j_call: TRBJ1-2; v_call: TRBV4-1; clone_size: few; d_call: .; cdr3_nt: TGCGCCAGCAGCCAAGATTTCGGACCCTATGGCTACACCTTC; cdr3_aa: CASSQDFGPYGYTF
j_call: TRBJ2-7; v_call: TRBV6-5; clone_size: .; d_call: TRBD2; cdr3_nt: TGTGCCAGCAGTTTCAGACCCGGGACTAGCCACGAGCAGTACTTC; cdr3_aa: CASSFRPGTSHEQYF
j_call: TRBJ1-5; v_call: TRBV20-1; clone_size: .; d_call: .; cdr3_nt: TGCAGTGCGGGGGGGATCCCAGATCAGCCCCAGCATTTT; cdr3_aa: CSAGGIPDQPQHF
j_call: TRBJ2-6; v_call: TRBV28; clone_size: many; d_call: TRBD2; cdr3_nt: TGTGCCAGCAGATCGCCAGGGACTATCTCTGGGGCCAACGTCCTGACTTTC; cdr3_aa: CASRSPGTISGANVLTF
j_call: TRBJ2-2; v_call: TRBV7-9; clone_size: .; d_call: .; cdr3_nt: TGTGCCAGCAGCTTAGAGGAGGCCTACACCGGGGAGCTGTTTTTT; cdr3_aa: CASSLEEAYTGELFF
j_call: TRBJ2-3; v_call: TRBV29-1; clone_size: few; d_call: .; cdr3_nt: TGCAGCGTTGTGGCGGAGTCCTCCGATACGCAGTATTTT; cdr3_aa: CSVVAESSDTQYF
j_call: TRBJ1-1; v_call: TRBV7-2; clone_size: .; d_call: TRBD1; cdr3_nt: TGTGCCAGCAGCCGGGGACAGGGTGGTTTCAGGAACACTGAAGCTTTCTTT; cdr3_aa: CASSRGQGGFRNTEAFF
j_call: TRBJ2-1; v_call: TRBV27; clone_size: .; d_call: TRBD1; cdr3_nt: TGTGCCAGAAGCCTGTTAAACAGGGGGTGGAATGAGCAGTTCTTC; cdr3_aa: CARSLLNRGWNEQFF